The 26 T cell receptor beta chains listed next were all sequenced from one sample in a study of blood T cell repertoires in COVID-19. Using immunoSEQ multiplex PCR, the repertoire was profiled, and TCRdb retains in-frame clones only, with some absent. The sample shows 90,000 to 120,000 clones, roughly 84% of them seen only once. The sample was peripheral blood. The source of these receptors is a human donor in a cohort sampled during active COVID-19.

The chain is built from TRBV11-2 and TRBJ2-7; tentatively, D is TRBD1 (6 bases). The CDR3 covers 13 residues. The V end lost 2 bases, the J end lost 3 bases, and 8 bases lay between the germline ends. Germline loops: CDR1 SGHAT, CDR2 FQNNGV. CDR3 in amino acids: CASSLPGDYEQYF. Here the CDR3 DNA reads TGTGCCAGCAGCTTACCAGGGGACTACGAGCAGTACTTC.

The chain combines TRBV5-3 with TRBJ2-6; 7 bases agree with TRBD2. Being an ORF, TRBV5-3 has a function that is uncertain. J gave up 1 base and V 0 bases, and 10 bases lay outside the gene matches. The CDR3 spans 19 residues. The CDR3 nucleotides read TGTGCCAGAAGCTTGGAATTCAGCGGGGTCTCTTCTGGGGCCAACGTCCTGACTTTC. It specifies CARSLEFSGVSSGANVLTF.

This rearrangement joins TRBV7-2 to TRBJ2-1; 7 nucleotides agree with TRBD2. V was clipped by 0 bases and J by 4 bases; unmatched bases: 12. This CDR3 region has 18 residues. CDR1 SGHTA and CDR2 FQGNSA come from the germline V gene. CDR3 nucleotide sequence: TGTGCCAGCAGCTTAGCCGGGGGGTTCGCCAGAACATACAATGAGCAGTTCTTC. Protein: CASSLAGGFARTYNEQFF.

This chain connects TRBV24-1 to TRBJ2-5; 9 positions agree with TRBD2. The junction had 10 bases not matched to a gene; V was cut back by 4 bases and J by 5 bases. Germline V gene sequence: CDR1 KGHDR, CDR2 SFDVKD. CDR3 length equals 16 residues. The CDR3: CATSDPMAGGWETQYF. The CDR3 DNA reads TGTGCCACCAGTGACCCGATGGCGGGAGGGTGGGAGACCCAGTACTTC.

V gene TRBV5-1 combines with J gene TRBJ2-5; 7 bases fit TRBD2. V lost 2 bases to trimming and J lost 1 base; unmatched junction nucleotides: 8. This CDR3 contains 16 residues. The germline V gene has CDR1 SGHRS and CDR2 YFSETQ. Here the CDR3 DNA reads TGCGCCAGCAGCTTTGGCGGGAGTATTGGCCAAGAGACCCAGTACTTC. It yields the protein CASSFGGSIGQETQYF. Drawing the rest from reference TRBV5-1 and TRBJ2-5, the complete variable domain is KAGVTQTPRYLIKTRGQQVTLSCSPISGHRSVSWYQQTPGQGLQFLFEYFSETQRNKGNFPGRFSGRQFSNSRSEMNVSTLELGDSALYLCASSFGGSIGQETQYFGPGTRLLVL.

The chain joins TRBV6-6 to TRBJ2-7; 14 positions agree with TRBD2. The trim removed 4 bases at V and 0 bases at J, leaving 2 bases unmatched. The germline V gene has CDR1 MNHNY and CDR2 SVGAGI (reference sequence). The CDR3 sequence is 16 residues long. The CDR3 sequence: CASSFGTSGSSYEQYF. CDR3 bases: TGTGCCAGCAGTTTCGGGACTAGCGGGAGCTCCTACGAGCAGTACTTC.

V usage is TRBV19 and J usage is TRBJ1-2; no definite D call. Germline V gene data show CDR1 as LNHDA and CDR2 as SQIVND (reference sequence). V was pared by 4 bases and J by 0 bases, with 18 bases between. The CDR3 runs to 17 residues. The CDR3 DNA reads TGTGCCAGTAGTAGTCGAGTAGCTTCACACCCTAACTATGGCTACACCTTC. It translates to CASSSRVASHPNYGYTF. The full variable domain, with the rest looked up from reference TRBV19 and TRBJ1-2, is DGGITQSPKYLFRKEGQNVTLSCEQNLNHDAMYWYRQDPGQGLRLIYYSQIVNDFQKGDIAEGYSVSREKKESFPLTVTSAQKNPTAFYLCASSSRVASHPNYGYTFGSGTRLTVV.

The J gene is TRBJ2-1, the V gene TRBV27; D perhaps matches TRBD2 (5 bases). Trimming cost V 2 bases and J 7 bases, with 6 bases left between them. Germline V gene data show CDR1 as MNHEY and CDR2 as SMNVEV (reference sequence). This CDR3 is built from 12 residues. CDR3 DNA: TGTGCCAGCAGTTTACGGGGAAATGAGCAGTTCTTC. Amino acid sequence: CASSLRGNEQFF.

This clone was recorded once. The chain's CDR3 is CASSQGPGAPRGKAFF. The CDR3 nucleotides read TGCGCCAGCAGCCAGGGGCCAGGGGCGCCGAGGGGGAAAGCTTTCTTT. The J gene is TRBJ1-1, the V gene TRBV4-3; D is perhaps TRBD1 (6 bases). This CDR3 region has 16 residues. Germline CDR1 is LGHNA and CDR2 is YSLEER. V lost 3 bases and J 9 bases, leaving 23 bases between the germline ends.

V is TRBV21-1 and J is TRBJ1-6; the DNA was not used to check the table's D call, TRBD1. TRBV21-1 is labeled a pseudogene. The CDR3 loop spans 21 amino acids. CDR3 region: CASSTDVWAGGQEKDNSPLHF. In nucleotides, the CDR3 is TGTGCCAGCAGCACAGACGTTTGGGCAGGGGGACAAGAGAAGGATAATTCACCCCTCCACTTT.

This chain connects TRBV15 to TRBJ2-7; D uncertain. This CDR3 is 15 amino acids long. CDR1 is LNHNV, CDR2 YYDKDF, per germline (reference sequence). V was pared by 0 bases and J by 2 bases, with 11 bases between. CDR3 in DNA: TGTGCCACCAGCAGAGATGGGCGAGAAACCTACGAGCAGTACTTC. This gives the protein CATSRDGRETYEQYF.

J is TRBJ1-2 and V is TRBV18; a weak D match, TRBD1 (6 bases). This CDR3 is 14 amino acids long. V lost 3 bases to trimming and J lost 5 bases, with 13 bases between them. Germline V gene lookup returns CDR1 KGHSH and CDR2 LQKENI. This CDR3 reads CASSPQDSAYGYTF. In DNA form, the CDR3 reads TGTGCCAGCTCACCTCAGGACAGCGCTTATGGCTACACCTTC.

The chain carries TRBV7-2 and TRBJ2-3; no clear D. The germline V and J ends were trimmed by 4 bases and 1 base, with 15 bases remaining between them. This CDR3 contains 16 residues. Looked up from germline, CDR1 is SGHTA and CDR2 is FQGNSA. The CDR3 reads CASSSASNLRTDTQYF. The CDR3 DNA sequence: TGTGCCAGCAGCTCGGCTAGTAACTTACGCACAGATACGCAGTATTTT.

The chain recombines TRBV28 with TRBJ1-4, with no clear D. The CDR3 consists of 18 residues. The V gene lost 6 bases and the J gene lost 4 bases, with 24 bases spanning the gap. Germline V lookup: CDR1 MDHEN, CDR2 SYDVKM. This CDR3 is CASSLGLGDLIGNEKLFF. In DNA form, the CDR3 reads TGTGCCAGCAGCTTGGGGTTGGGAGATCTAATCGGTAATGAAAAACTGTTTTTT.

The CDR3 DNA sequence: TGCGCCAGCAGCTTGCTCTCTGGGGCCAACGTCCTGACTTTC. Amino acids: CASSLLSGANVLTF. The chain combines TRBV5-1 with TRBJ2-6; D gene uncertain. V shed 1 base and J shed 0 bases, with 2 bases lying between them. CDR1 is SGHRS and CDR2 is YFSETQ in the germline V gene. The CDR3 length is 14 residues.

The chain uses TRBV23-1 and TRBJ1-1; D call uncertain. TRBV23-1 is noted as an ORF with a role that remains uncertain. The CDR3 is 12 residues long. V was cut by 7 bases and J by 2 bases, with 8 bases left in between. The CDR3 DNA reads TGCGCCAGCATTCCTCGTAACACTGAAGCTTTCTTT. Translated, it gives CASIPRNTEAFF.

The gene calls are TRBV4-1 and TRBJ2-5, with 12 bases aligning to TRBD2. Per the germline V gene, CDR1 is MGHRA and CDR2 is YSYEKL. V shed 3 bases, J shed 5 bases, and the junction held 7 bases outside the gene matches. This CDR3 has 16 residues. This CDR3 is CASSQTSGRVRETQYF. CDR3 in DNA: TGCGCCAGCAGCCAGACTAGCGGGAGAGTCAGGGAGACCCAGTACTTC.

This sequence joins TRBV7-2 and TRBJ1-6, with TRBD1 as a possible D gene (6 bases). V lost 5 bases and J lost 6, with 14 bases in between. Germline V gene data show CDR1 as SGHTA and CDR2 as FQGNSA. CDR3 length: 15 residues. The DNA for the CDR3 is TGTGCCAGCAGCCTACAAAGGGGGGGTAATTCACCCCTCCACTTT. Protein product: CASSLQRGGNSPLHF.

This sequence joins TRBV28 and TRBJ1-2, with unresolved D. The V end was cut by 5 bases, the J end by 2 bases, with 9 bases between. The CDR3 covers 13 residues. Germline V gives CDR1 MDHEN, CDR2 SYDVKM. The CDR3 is CASSPINNYGYTF. The CDR3 DNA sequence: TGTGCCAGCAGTCCTATAAACAACTATGGCTACACCTTC.

This clone was counted once. This chain uses TRBV7-9 with TRBJ1-1, with 9 bases identical to TRBD1. The CDR3 is 14 amino acids. Germline loops: CDR1 SEHNR, CDR2 FQNEAQ (reference sequence). V trimming: 9 bases; J trimming: 0 bases; junction bases outside the gene matches: 5. The CDR3 reads CASKQGALNTEAFF. DNA of the CDR3: TGTGCCAGTAAACAGGGGGCCCTGAACACTGAAGCTTTCTTT. The whole variable domain, remainder taken from reference TRBV7-9 and TRBJ1-1, is DTGVSQNPRHKITKRGQNVTFRCDPISEHNRLYWYRQTLGQGPEFLTYFQNEAQLEKSRLLSDRFSAERPKGSFSTLEIQRTEQGDSAMYLCASKQGALNTEAFFGQGTRLTVV.

V usage is TRBV5-1 and J usage is TRBJ2-4; 7 bases match TRBD1. Germline trimming cut 2 bases from V and 7 bases from J; bases unmatched to any gene: 6. CDR1 is SGHRS, CDR2 YFSETQ, per germline. The CDR3 totals 14 residues. CDR3 DNA sequence: TGCGCCAGCAGCTTTGACAGGGTGGAGAACATTCAGTACTTC. Protein product: CASSFDRVENIQYF.

The chain combines TRBV9 with TRBJ2-3; D might be TRBD1 (5 bases). The V and J ends lost 0 bases and 9 bases respectively, with 17 bases between them. Germline V lookup: CDR1 SGDLS, CDR2 YYNGEE. CDR3 size: 15 residues. DNA of the CDR3: TGTGCCAGCAGCGTAGAGGGGCAGGTAGGGGAAACGCAGTATTTT. This gives the protein CASSVEGQVGETQYF.

The chain recombines TRBV11-2 with TRBJ1-4; TRBD1 might be the D (5 bases). V lost 8 bases and J lost 8, with 15 bases in between. This CDR3 is 13 amino acids long. Germline CDR1 SGHAT, CDR2 FQNNGV. CDR3: CASEKGIREKLFF. Written as DNA, the CDR3 is TGTGCCAGCGAAAAGGGGATAAGAGAAAAACTGTTTTTT.

The gene calls are TRBV5-1 and TRBJ2-4; 12 nucleotides line up with TRBD2. The CDR3 is 18 amino acids. Germline CDR1 reads SGHRS; CDR2 reads YFSETQ. V was pared by 0 bases and J by 0 bases, with 4 bases of the junction left unmatched. The CDR3 protein is CASSLGGLAGQAKNIQYF. The CDR3 region has the DNA TGCGCCAGCAGCTTGGGAGGACTAGCGGGACAAGCCAAAAACATTCAGTACTTC.

This chain links TRBV2 with TRBJ1-3, with D hard to call. The CDR3 loop spans 15 amino acids. Trimming cost V 2 bases and J 4 bases, with 12 bases left between them. Germline-derived CDR1 and CDR2 are SNHLY and FYNNEI. DNA for the CDR3: TGTGCCAGCAGTGAACTGGAGGCATTGGGAAACACCATATATTTT. Encoded protein: CASSELEALGNTIYF. Drawing the rest from reference TRBV2 and TRBJ1-3, the complete variable domain is EPEVTQTPSHQVTQMGQEVILRCVPISNHLYFYWYRQILGQKVEFLVSFYNNEISEKSEIFDDQFSVERPDGSNFTLKIRSTKLEDSAMYFCASSELEALGNTIYFGEGSWLTVV.

V is TRBV11-3 and J is TRBJ2-5, with D hard to call. This CDR3 spans 15 amino acids. Germline assignment: CDR1 SGHNT and CDR2 YENEEA. Trimming stripped 1 base from V and 5 bases from J, with 14 bases between. DNA of the CDR3: TGTGCCAGCAGCTTAGGGGCTGGGCGTGAGGAGACCCAGTACTTC. Protein product: CASSLGAGREETQYF.